What follows describes a single T cell receptor (beta chain). Its target is unknown. The sample originates from a study of vaccination effects on CD4 cells after COVID-19. Overall study context: For each well, two million PBMC were cultured with about 10 IU/ml IL-2 and 9 to 10 ug/ml peptides.

Isolation of CD4+ T cells took place after approximately 10 days of culture. PCR confirmed that the person was infected with SARS-CoV-2 between March and December 2020. All study participants received two doses of BNT162b2 or mRNA-1273 vaccine. Half the medium was swapped for IL-2 medium on days 3 and 7. Assay: immunoSEQ multiplex PCR; the TCRdb copy retains only in-frame clones and omits some. The repertoire consists of about 50,000 clones, with around 80% occurring once and the leading ten covering under 5.5%. This sequence originates from a human donor who had a prior SARS-CoV-2 infection. This material consisted of CD4+ T cells from PBMCs cultured without peptide, taken after COVID-19 vaccination.

The CDR3 region has the DNA TGTGCCAGCAGCCGGGACAGGGACGCAGATACGCAGTATTTT. It specifies CASSRDRDADTQYF. The chain uses TRBV11-1 and TRBJ2-3, with TRBD1 matching 9 bases. Unmatched junction bases numbered 4, after V lost 5 bases and J lost 4 bases. CDR1 is SGHAT, CDR2 FQDESV, per germline (reference sequence). The CDR3 has 14 residues.